The clone carrying this TCR beta chain has a count of ten or more. Its antigen remains unidentified. The TCRbeta library was prepared with unique molecular identifiers. TCRdb processed the PCR reads anew with MiXCR; each CDR3 protein has one entry. This sample has under 85,000 distinct CDR3 sequences, with about a sixth found just once. These data come from a study of T-cell reconstitution after alpha-beta-depleted transplantation in children. Study-level points and caveats: The study reportedly traced alpha-beta T cells about two months after transplant to several hundred expanded graft clones. T-cell counts and diversity at one year post-transplant came mainly from newly produced T cells.

With 1 base removed from V and 4 bases from J, the gap between germline ends came to 5 bases. The CDR3 spans 12 residues. The source was PBMCs, mostly from graft donor cells, collected 360 days after TCRalphabeta/CD19-depleted stem cell transplant. The clonotype was recovered from a male patient aged 2 to 9 who had a stem cell transplant for acute lymphoblastic leukemia, so the T cells may come from the graft donor. This chain uses TRBV12-3 or TRBV12-4 with TRBJ2-7, with no clear D. Here the CDR3 DNA reads TGTGCCAGCAGTTTAGACCGATACGAGCAGTACTTC. This gives the protein CASSLDRYEQYF.